In this sample, the clone carrying this T cell receptor (beta chain) turned up a few times. The CDR3 spans 14 residues. Trimming cost V 6 bases and J 1 base; bases outside gene matches: 5. Germline V gene sequence: CDR1 ENHRY, CDR2 SYGVKD. The sample belongs to a study of blood T cell repertoires in COVID-19. Authors' analysis steps: Estimation of nucleated cell counts was performed using reference gene primer amplification. Clones were read by immunoSEQ multiplex PCR, and TCRdb kept only the in-frame ones, dropping some. Clonal size and the V and J genes are those of that table, whereas D and trimming came from the DNA. This sample has nearly 50,000 clones; around 84% occur once, and the top ten carry about 2.5%.

This chain links TRBV10-3 with TRBJ1-1; 7 bases agree with TRBD1. What was sequenced was peripheral blood. This clonotype originated in a woman of 80 years or more with COVID-19, enrolled during active disease. The DNA of the CDR3 is TGTGCCATCAGCCAGGGACAGCAGAACACTGAAGCTTTCTTT. It is translated as CAISQGQQNTEAFF.